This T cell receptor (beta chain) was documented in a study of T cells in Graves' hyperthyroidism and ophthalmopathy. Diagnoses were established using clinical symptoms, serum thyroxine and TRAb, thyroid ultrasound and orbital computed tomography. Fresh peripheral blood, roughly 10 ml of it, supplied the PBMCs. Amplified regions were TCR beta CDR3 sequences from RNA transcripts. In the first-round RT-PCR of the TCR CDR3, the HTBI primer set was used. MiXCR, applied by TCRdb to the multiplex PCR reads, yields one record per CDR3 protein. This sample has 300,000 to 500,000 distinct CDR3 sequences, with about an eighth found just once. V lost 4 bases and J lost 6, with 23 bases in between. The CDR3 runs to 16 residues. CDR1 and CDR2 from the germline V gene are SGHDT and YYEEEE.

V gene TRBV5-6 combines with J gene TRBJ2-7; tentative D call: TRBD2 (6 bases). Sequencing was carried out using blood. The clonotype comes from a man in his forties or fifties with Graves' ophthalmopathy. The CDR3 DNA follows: TGTGCCAGCAGCGCCCCTTCGGGCGGAGGGGCCGGCGAGCAGTACTTC. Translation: CASSAPSGGGAGEQYF.